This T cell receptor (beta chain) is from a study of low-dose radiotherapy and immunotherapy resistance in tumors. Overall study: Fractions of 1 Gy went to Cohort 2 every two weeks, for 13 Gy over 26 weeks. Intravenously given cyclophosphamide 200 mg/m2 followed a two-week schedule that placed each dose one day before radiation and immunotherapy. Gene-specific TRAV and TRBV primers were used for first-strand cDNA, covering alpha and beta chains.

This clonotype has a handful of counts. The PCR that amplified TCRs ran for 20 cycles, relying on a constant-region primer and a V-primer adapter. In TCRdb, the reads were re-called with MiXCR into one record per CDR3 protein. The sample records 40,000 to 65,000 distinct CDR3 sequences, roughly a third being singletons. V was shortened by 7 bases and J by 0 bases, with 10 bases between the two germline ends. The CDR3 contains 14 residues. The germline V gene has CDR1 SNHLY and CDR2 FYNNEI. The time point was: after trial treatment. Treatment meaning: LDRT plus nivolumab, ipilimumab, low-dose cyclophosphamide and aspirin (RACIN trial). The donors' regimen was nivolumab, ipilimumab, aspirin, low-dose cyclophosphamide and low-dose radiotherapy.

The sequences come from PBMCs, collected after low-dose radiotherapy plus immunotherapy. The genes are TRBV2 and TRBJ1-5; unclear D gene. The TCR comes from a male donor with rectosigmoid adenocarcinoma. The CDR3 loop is CASKKDSSNQPQHF. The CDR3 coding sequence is TGTGCCAGCAAGAAGGACTCTAGCAATCAGCCCCAGCATTTT.